This T cell receptor (beta chain) was recovered during a study of CD8+ T cells in alopecia areata. Study overall: A regimen of oral tofacitinib, 5 to 10 mg twice daily, was given to treated patients.

RNA was isolated and reverse transcribed to cDNA, the sequencing template. Using immunoSEQ multiplex PCR, the repertoire was profiled, and TCRdb retains in-frame clones only, with some absent. The table records around 65,000 clones, roughly half of them present only once. The CDR3 is 13 amino acids. In germline, CDR1 is GTSNPN, CDR2 SVGIG (reference sequence). The V end lost 0 bases, the J end lost 1 base, and 6 bases lay between the germline ends. Specimens obtained from alopecia areata patients comprised lesional scalp punch biopsies and peripheral blood. This TCR was recovered from a human donor with alopecia areata. The sequencing here drew on CD8+ T cells sorted from blood, taken at week 0. The J gene is TRBJ1-1, the V gene TRBV30; D remains unclear. This CDR3 reads CAWSVRGNTEAFF. The CDR3 DNA reads as TGTGCCTGGAGTGTCCGGGGGAACACTGAAGCTTTCTTT. The full variable domain, rest sourced from reference TRBV30 and TRBJ1-1, is SQTIHQWPATLVQPVGSPLSLECTVEGTSNPNLYWYRQAAGRGLQLLFYSVGIGQISSEVPQNLSASRPQDRQFILSSKKLLLSDSGFYLCAWSVRGNTEAFFGQGTRLTVV.